This T cell receptor (beta chain) was recovered during a study of early T cells in non-severe SARS-CoV-2 infection. The ends were cut back, 5 bases at V and 4 bases at J, with 12 bases in the middle. The CDR3 is made up of 14 amino acids. Individual cDNA molecules were tagged with unique molecular identifiers. MiXCR was run by TCRdb on the 5' RACE reads, yielding one entry per CDR3 protein. The data contain about 90,000 distinct CDR3 sequences, around 12% of them singletons. This clonotype was sampled from an adult who was a healthcare worker with PCR-confirmed SARS-CoV-2 infection or an uninfected control (not recorded which). The gene calls are TRBV12-3 or TRBV12-4 and TRBJ2-1; possibly TRBD1 for D (6 bases). Here the sequenced sample was whole blood, taken at baseline. CDR3 DNA: TGTGCCAGCAGTCTGGGACAAACATACAATGAGCAGTTCTTC. This translates into CASSLGQTYNEQFF.